This T cell receptor (beta chain) was found in a study of tumor-infiltrating lymphocytes in primary liver carcinoma. It was from about 19-30 mg of unsorted bulk tissue that RNA and DNA were co-extracted. A primer matching the constant region was used to make TCR beta cDNA from 500 to 650 ng of total RNA. ARM-PCR was slightly modified, and three nested multiplex PCR rounds with it gave rise to the TCR beta libraries. With TRBV1-TRBV30 forward primers and a C-beta reverse primer, the first two PCR rounds were run for approximately 9 cycles each. From the multiplex PCR reads, TCRdb called clonotypes with MiXCR, one entry per CDR3 protein. The data show tens of thousands of distinct CDR3 sequences, 70% to 75% seen once. Trimming pared 7 bases from V and 6 bases from J, leaving 12 bases between. CDR3 length: 12 residues. The germline V gene encodes CDR1 SGHDN and CDR2 FVKESK.

The sequencing sample was made of liver tumor tissue from sampling region 2. Noted subset: tumor region T2, inferior pole. The rearrangement joins TRBV14 to TRBJ1-1; D is ambiguous. The TCR sequence derives from a man aged 40-49 years with primary liver carcinoma and hepatitis B virus infection. CDR3: CASNHDRAEAFF. The CDR3 DNA sequence: TGTGCCAGCAACCACGACCGAGCTGAAGCTTTCTTT.